The entry below describes one T cell receptor beta chain. Its antigen is unidentified. These data are taken from a study of cytomegalovirus exposure and HLA in healthy donors. Amplification used 60 Vbeta primers and 13 Jbeta primers. Some clones are missing from TCRdb's copy, which holds only in-frame ones; the method was immunoSEQ multiplex PCR. In the table there are 150,000 to 200,000 clones, about 85% of which are singletons. After removal of 7 bases from V and 6 bases from J, the junction contained 8 bases not matched to a gene. Germline V gene lookup returns CDR1 MNHEY and CDR2 SMNVEV (reference sequence). The CDR3 runs to 15 residues. Study results and limitations: The authors later found TCR association rates varying by HLA locus, with DRB1 most and HLA-C fewest.

The source material was PBMCs. The rearrangement joins TRBV27 to TRBJ2-3, with 12 bases fitting TRBD2. The TCR originated in a man aged 18-30 years in good health and CMV-seropositive. CDR3 coding DNA: TGTGCCAGCATCCCTAGCGGGGGGGCAGGGGATACGCAGTATTTT. As protein: CASIPSGGAGDTQYF.